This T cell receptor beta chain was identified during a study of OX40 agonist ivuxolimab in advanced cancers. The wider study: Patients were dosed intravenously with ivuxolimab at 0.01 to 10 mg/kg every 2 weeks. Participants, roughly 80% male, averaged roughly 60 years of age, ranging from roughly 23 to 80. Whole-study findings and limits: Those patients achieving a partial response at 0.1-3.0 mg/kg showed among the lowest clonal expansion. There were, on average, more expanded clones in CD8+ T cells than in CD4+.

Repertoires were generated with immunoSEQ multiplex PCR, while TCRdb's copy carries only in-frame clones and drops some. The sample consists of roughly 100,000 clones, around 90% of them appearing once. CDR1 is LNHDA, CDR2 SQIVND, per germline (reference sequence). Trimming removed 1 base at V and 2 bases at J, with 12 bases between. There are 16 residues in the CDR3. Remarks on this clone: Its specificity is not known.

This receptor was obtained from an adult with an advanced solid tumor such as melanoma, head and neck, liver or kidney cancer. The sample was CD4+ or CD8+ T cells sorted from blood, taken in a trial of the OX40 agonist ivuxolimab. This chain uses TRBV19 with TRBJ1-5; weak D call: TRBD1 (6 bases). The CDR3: CASSIVGAYGNQPQHF. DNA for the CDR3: TGTGCCAGTAGTATAGTGGGGGCGTACGGCAATCAGCCCCAGCATTTT.